This TCR beta chain is from a study of molecular identifiers for immune sequencing clone quantification. TCRdb redid the calling of the PCR reads with MiXCR, one entry per CDR3 protein. The repertoire holds hundreds of thousands of distinct CDR3 sequences, roughly 25% seen once, with approximately 0.75% in the top ten. This clonotype was recorded at least ten times. Germline CDR1 reads SGHVS; CDR2 reads FQNEAQ. V was pared by 0 bases and J by 9 bases, with 5 bases of the junction left unmatched. CDR3 size: 15 residues. The specimen was naive CD8+ T cells from blood, with Jurkat cell RNA spiked in. The subset is: FACS-sorted CD8+CD4-CCR7+CD45RA+ naive T cells. The chain couples TRBV7-8 to TRBJ1-6; 7 nucleotides match TRBD1. The receptor's source is a human donor in good health. Some libraries in this study had Jurkat cell RNA spiked in. The CDR3, as DNA: TGTGCCAGCAGCTTAGCAGAGGGGGCAGGTTCACCCCTCCACTTT. This encodes CASSLAEGAGSPLHF.